This TCR beta chain was observed in a study of identical twins. TCRdb redid the calling of the 5' RACE reads with MiXCR, one entry per CDR3 protein. The sample shows about 530,000 distinct CDR3 sequences, under 25% of them seen only once. The V end was cut by 0 bases, the J end by 6 bases, with 10 bases between. The CDR3 is 14 residues long. Germline CDR1 reads LGHNA; CDR2 reads YNFKEQ. Healthy Caucasians supplied all donations. A few counts support this clonotype. These data also featured in a second study, about yellow fever vaccine responses in identical twins.

The clonotype was recovered from a young woman in good health. The V and J genes are TRBV4-2 and TRBJ2-3; possible D gene TRBD1, 5 bases. The sequenced sample was CD4+ T cells sorted from blood. The CDR3 is CASSQDYRSDTQYF. The CDR3 DNA is TGTGCCAGCAGCCAAGACTACAGGTCGGATACGCAGTATTTT.